These T cell receptor beta chains were read from a single sample in a study of blood T cell repertoires in COVID-19. Profiled with immunoSEQ multiplex PCR; TCRdb holds only in-frame clones, not every one. This table has 150,000 to 200,000 clones, around 80% appearing once. The sequenced sample was peripheral blood. Every receptor here comes from a man in his 60s with acute or convalescent COVID-19. Both conserved end residues are part of each CDR3. A D gene is named only where the DNA matches it firmly. Size tells how often a clone was seen (once, few, many) or the class of an expanded clone, and some rows leave it out.

TRBV7-2	few	TRBD2	TRBJ2-3	CASSPPNGGALDTQYF	TGTGCCAGCAGCCCCCCAAACGGGGGGGCTCTAGATACGCAGTATTTT
TRBV5-6	NA	TRBD2	TRBJ2-5	CASSLGLAGGPFGETQYF	TGTGCCAGCAGCTTGGGACTAGCGGGAGGGCCTTTTGGAGAGACCCAGTACTTC
TRBV11-2	NA	TRBD1	TRBJ2-2	CASNSGRGPGELFF	TGTGCCAGCAACTCGGGCAGGGGGCCCGGGGAGCTGTTTTTT
TRBV21-1	NA	NA	TRBJ1-2	CASSNTGTGGPANYGYTF	TGTGCCAGCAGCAATACCGGGACAGGGGGCCCCGCTAACTATGGCTACACCTTC
TRBV3-1/TRBV3-2	once	NA	TRBJ2-7	CASSQASEQYF	TGTGCCAGCAGCCAAGCTTCCGAGCAGTACTTC
TRBV28	NA	TRBD1	TRBJ1-6	CASSARQGMGSPLHF	TGTGCCAGCAGTGCCAGACAGGGCATGGGATCACCCCTCCACTTT
TRBV19	NA	NA	TRBJ2-6	CASSLGGPGANVLTF	TGTGCCAGTAGTCTCGGGGGGCCTGGGGCCAACGTCCTGACTTTC
TRBV2	NA	TRBD1	TRBJ1-2	CASSLGQATDGYTF	TGTGCCAGCAGTCTCGGACAGGCGACAGATGGCTACACCTTC
TRBV18	NA	TRBD1	TRBJ1-6	CASSGQGDNSPLHF	TGTGCCAGCTCAGGACAGGGGGATAATTCACCCCTCCACTTT
TRBV28	NA	TRBD1	TRBJ1-1	CASSFVRTGGTEAFF	TGTGCCAGCAGTTTTGTTCGGACAGGAGGTACTGAAGCTTTCTTT